Listed below are T cell receptor beta chains from one sample, sequenced in a study of shared clonotypes between healthy human individuals. Using immunoSEQ multiplex PCR, the repertoire was profiled, and TCRdb retains in-frame clones only, with some absent. The sample carries 400,000 to 600,000 clones, roughly 83% recorded once. Sequenced sample: PBMCs. These receptors came from a woman aged 40 to 50 in good health. Some clones in this sample may be carry-over from other donors' samples. The conserved cysteine and the conserved F or W are not part of the CDR3 here.

v_call cdr3_aa
TRBV30 AWSDGRETQY
TRBV30 AWSVRGGTDTQY
TRBV2 ASSEREGREF
TRBV27 ASSFDRPNYEQY
TRBV6-5 ASRDSLNYGYT
TRBV5-4 ASSDRGDGYT
TRBV4-1 ASSQEGGTGANVLT
TRBV6-1 ASSDLGAIRSYEQY
TRBV7-9 ASIPGRRGQETQY
TRBV9 ASSVGIAGAGELF
TRBV6-1 ASSEAPRGRVYNEQF
TRBV27 ASRETSGGTYEQY
TRBV19 ASSRWDREETQY
TRBV27 ATPPSRVLRQY
TRBV6-5 ASSYQRMQY
TRBV30 AWSATGLPSYEQY
TRBV7-9 ASSLVGAGNTIY
TRBV6-6 ASSAEDDRPGYGYT
TRBV5-1 ASSNQGQSSYEQY
TRBV5-6 ASSPGLAGGGGTGELF
TRBV19 ASSPWGTSNTEAF
TRBV19 ASSPTDRIYEQY
TRBV4-1 ASSQLGGRTDTQY
TRBV6-5 ASGAGTAYEQY